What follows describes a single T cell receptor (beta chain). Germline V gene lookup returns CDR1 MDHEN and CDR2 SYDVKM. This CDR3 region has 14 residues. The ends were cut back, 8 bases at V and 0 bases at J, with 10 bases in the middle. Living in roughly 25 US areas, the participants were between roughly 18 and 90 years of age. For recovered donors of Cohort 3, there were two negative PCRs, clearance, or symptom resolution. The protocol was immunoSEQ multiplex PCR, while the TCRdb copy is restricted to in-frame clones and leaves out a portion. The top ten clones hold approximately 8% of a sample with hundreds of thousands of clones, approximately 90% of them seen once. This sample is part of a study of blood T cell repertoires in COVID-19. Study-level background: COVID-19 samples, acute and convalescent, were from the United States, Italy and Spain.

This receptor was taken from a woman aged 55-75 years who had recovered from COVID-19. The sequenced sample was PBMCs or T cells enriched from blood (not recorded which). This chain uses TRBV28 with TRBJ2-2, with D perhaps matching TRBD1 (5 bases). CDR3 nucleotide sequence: TGTGCCAGCTTAAGGACAACGAACACCGGGGAGCTGTTTTTT. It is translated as CASLRTTNTGELFF.